Following are 3 T cell receptor beta chains from one sample sequenced in a study of blood T cell repertoires in COVID-19. TCRdb's table, derived via immunoSEQ multiplex PCR, lists solely in-frame clones and lacks some. Found here are about 230,000 clones, 83% of them singletons; the top ten hold roughly 2.7%. The sample consisted of peripheral blood. The source of these receptors is a woman between 65 and 79 years old with active or convalescent COVID-19.

The chain has TRBV7-9 and TRBJ2-1; TRBD2 is a possible D gene (6 bases). Trimming cost V 3 bases and J 9 bases, with 12 bases left between them. Germline assignment: CDR1 SEHNR and CDR2 FQNEAQ (reference sequence). The CDR3 runs to 13 residues. This chain's CDR3 is CASSFGGNGEQFF. For the CDR3, the DNA is TGTGCCAGCAGCTTTGGGGGGAATGGTGAGCAGTTCTTC.

The chain has TRBV10-3 and TRBJ2-3, with 15 bases matching TRBD2. With V trimmed by 10 bases and J by 0 bases, 11 bases remained unmatched. CDR3 length: 18 amino acids. CDR1 and CDR2 from the germline V gene are ENHRY and SYGVKD. CDR3 DNA sequence: TGTGCCACCCTCGGGACTAGCGGGAGGTTCACCAGCACAGATACGCAGTATTTT. Amino acids: CATLGTSGRFTSTDTQYF.

The count of this clone is one. The CDR3 DNA reads TGTGCCAGCAAGGGGAGGGCCTCTTGGGACACCGGGGAGCTGTTTTTT. Its protein product is CASKGRASWDTGELFF. The rearrangement uses TRBV11-1 and TRBJ2-2; 7 nucleotides line up with TRBD2. With 7 bases clipped from V and 3 bases from J, the junction kept 11 bases outside the gene matches. The germline V gene has CDR1 SGHAT and CDR2 FQDESV (reference sequence). CDR3 length: 16 residues.